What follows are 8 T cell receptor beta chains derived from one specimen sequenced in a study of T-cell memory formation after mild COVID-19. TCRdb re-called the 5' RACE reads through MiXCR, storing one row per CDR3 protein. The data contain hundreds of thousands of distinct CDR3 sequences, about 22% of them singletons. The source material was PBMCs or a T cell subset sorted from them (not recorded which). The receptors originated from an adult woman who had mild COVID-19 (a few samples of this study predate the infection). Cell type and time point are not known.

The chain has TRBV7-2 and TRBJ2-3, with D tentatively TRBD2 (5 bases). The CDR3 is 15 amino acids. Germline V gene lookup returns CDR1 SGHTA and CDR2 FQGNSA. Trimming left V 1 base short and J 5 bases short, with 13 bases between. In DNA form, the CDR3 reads TGTGCCAGCAGCTTAGTGGGAGATCGTGGAGATACGCAGTATTTT. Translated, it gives CASSLVGDRGDTQYF. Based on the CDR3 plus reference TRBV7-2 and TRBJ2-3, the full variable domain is GAGVSQSPSNKVTEKGKDVELRCDPISGHTALYWYRQSLGQGLEFLIYFQGNSAPDKSGLPSDRFSAERTGGSVSTLTIQRTQQEDSAVYLCASSLVGDRGDTQYFGPGTRLTVL.

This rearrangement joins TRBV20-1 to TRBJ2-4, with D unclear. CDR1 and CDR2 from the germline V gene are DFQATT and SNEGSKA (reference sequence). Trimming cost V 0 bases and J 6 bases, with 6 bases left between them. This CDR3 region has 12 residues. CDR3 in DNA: TGCAGTGCTAGAGAGTCAGGAAACATTCAGTACTTC. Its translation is CSARESGNIQYF.

The CDR3 reads CASSKRGGSAGELFF. The CDR3 bases are TGTGCCAGCAGCAAAAGGGGGGGCTCGGCCGGGGAGCTGTTTTTT. The J gene is TRBJ2-2, the V gene TRBV3-1; D may be TRBD2 (7 bases). This CDR3 region has 15 residues. Trimming shortened V by 5 bases and J by 6 bases, and 16 bases separated the two germline ends. CDR1 is LGHDT and CDR2 is YNNKEL in the germline V gene (reference sequence).

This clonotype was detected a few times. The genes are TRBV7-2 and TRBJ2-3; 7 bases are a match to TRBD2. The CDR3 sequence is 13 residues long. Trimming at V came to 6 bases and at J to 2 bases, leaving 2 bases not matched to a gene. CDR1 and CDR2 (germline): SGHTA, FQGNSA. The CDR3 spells CASSRDYTDTQYF. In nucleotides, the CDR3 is TGTGCCAGCAGTCGGGACTACACAGATACGCAGTATTTT. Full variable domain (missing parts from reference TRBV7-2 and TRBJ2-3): GAGVSQSPSNKVTEKGKDVELRCDPISGHTALYWYRQSLGQGLEFLIYFQGNSAPDKSGLPSDRFSAERTGGSVSTLTIQRTQQEDSAVYLCASSRDYTDTQYFGPGTRLTVL.

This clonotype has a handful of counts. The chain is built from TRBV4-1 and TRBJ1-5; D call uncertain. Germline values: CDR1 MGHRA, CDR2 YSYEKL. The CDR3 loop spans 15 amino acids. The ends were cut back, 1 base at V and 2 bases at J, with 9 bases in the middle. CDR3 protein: CASSQVLQGNQPQHF. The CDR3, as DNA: TGCGCCAGCAGCCAAGTATTGCAGGGCAATCAGCCCCAGCATTTT.

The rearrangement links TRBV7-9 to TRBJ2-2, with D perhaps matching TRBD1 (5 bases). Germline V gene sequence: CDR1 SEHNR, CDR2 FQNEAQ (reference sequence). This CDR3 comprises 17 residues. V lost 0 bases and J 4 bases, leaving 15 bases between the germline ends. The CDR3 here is CASSLADPAQGTGELFF. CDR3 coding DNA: TGTGCCAGCAGCTTAGCGGACCCCGCTCAGGGCACCGGGGAGCTGTTTTTT.

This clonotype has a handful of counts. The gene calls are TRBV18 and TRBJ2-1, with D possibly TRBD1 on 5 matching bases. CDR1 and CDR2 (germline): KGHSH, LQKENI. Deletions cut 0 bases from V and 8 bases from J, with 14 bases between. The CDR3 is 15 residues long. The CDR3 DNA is TGTGCCAGCTCACCACCGCCGACAGCAGCACATGAGCAGTTCTTC. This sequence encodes CASSPPPTAAHEQFF.

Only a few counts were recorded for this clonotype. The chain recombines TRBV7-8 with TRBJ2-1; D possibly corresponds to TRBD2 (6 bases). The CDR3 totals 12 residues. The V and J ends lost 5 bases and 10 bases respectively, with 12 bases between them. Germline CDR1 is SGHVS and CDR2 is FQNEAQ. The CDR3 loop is CASSRLGAEQFF. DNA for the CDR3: TGTGCCAGCAGCCGACTAGGGGCGGAGCAGTTCTTC.